A selection of T cell receptor beta chains follows, all from one sample in a study of cytomegalovirus exposure and HLA in healthy donors. Generated by immunoSEQ multiplex PCR, the TCRdb table keeps only in-frame clones and is missing some. There are around 71,000 clones in the sample; roughly 94% occur only once, and about 1.5% lies in the top ten. Source material: PBMCs. These receptors were obtained from a man between 18 and 29 years old in good health and CMV-seropositive. CDR3s include the opening cysteine and the closing phenylalanine or tryptophan. The D gene is left open where the match is weak. Clone size is given for some rows only: seen once, a few or many times, or a class if the clone is expanded.

v_gene,d_gene,abundance,j_gene,CDR3aa,CDR3nt
TRBV5-6,NA,NA,TRBJ1-4,CASSPRPQSGEKLFF,TGTGCCAGCAGCCCCCGGCCTCAATCGGGAGAAAAACTGTTTTTT
TRBV5-6,NA,NA,TRBJ1-1,CASSFRGGGNTEAFF,TGTGCCAGCAGCTTCCGGGGGGGAGGGAACACTGAAGCTTTCTTT
TRBV19,TRBD2,NA,TRBJ2-5,CASRLAGGPGTQYF,TGTGCCAGTAGGTTAGCGGGGGGGCCGGGGACCCAGTACTTC
TRBV7-9,NA,NA,TRBJ2-7,CASSPRGLIEQYF,TGTGCCAGCAGCCCCCGAGGGCTAATCGAGCAGTACTTC
TRBV5-6,NA,NA,TRBJ2-3,CASSFGAAGTDTQYF,TGTGCCAGCAGCTTTGGGGCCGCGGGCACAGATACGCAGTATTTT
TRBV30,TRBD1,once,TRBJ1-2,CAWRGGRGLPNYGYTF,TGTGCCTGGAGAGGTGGCAGGGGGTTGCCTAACTATGGCTACACCTTC
TRBV11-2,TRBD1,NA,TRBJ2-3,CASSLQGASSGDTQYF,TGTGCCAGCAGCTTACAGGGGGCGAGTAGTGGAGATACGCAGTATTTT
TRBV7-9,TRBD1,NA,TRBJ2-7,CASSWNRDRDYEQYF,TGTGCCAGCAGTTGGAACCGGGACAGAGACTACGAGCAGTACTTC
TRBV7-7,TRBD1,NA,TRBJ2-1,CASSSGTGGRDEQFF,TGTGCCAGCAGCTCAGGGACAGGGGGAAGGGATGAGCAGTTCTTC
TRBV14,TRBD1,NA,TRBJ1-2,CASSQISGGRGYGYTF,TGTGCCAGCAGCCAAATCTCAGGGGGCCGTGGCTATGGCTACACCTTC
TRBV7-9,TRBD1,NA,TRBJ1-5,CASSPGTGDPNQPQHF,TGTGCCAGCAGCCCCGGGACAGGGGATCCCAATCAGCCCCAGCATTTT
TRBV18,TRBD1,NA,TRBJ2-7,CASSSNERQGRLSYEQYF,TGTGCCAGCTCATCGAACGAGAGACAGGGACGACTATCCTACGAGCAGTACTTC
TRBV6-1,NA,NA,TRBJ2-1,CATWRVGYNEQFF,TGTGCCACCTGGCGGGTAGGCTACAATGAGCAGTTCTTC
TRBV6-1,NA,once,TRBJ2-7,CASSVGGYSYEQYF,TGTGCCAGCAGTGTGGGAGGATACTCCTACGAGCAGTACTTC
TRBV7-9,TRBD2,once,TRBJ2-2,CASSFPGGPYTGELFF,TGTGCCAGCAGCTTCCCGGGAGGGCCATACACCGGGGAGCTGTTTTTT
TRBV5-1,NA,NA,TRBJ2-1,CASKGGPFGGNEQFF,TGCGCCAGCAAGGGAGGACCTTTTGGAGGTAATGAGCAGTTCTTC
TRBV2,TRBD2,NA,TRBJ2-1,CASKYPGLAGGRPYNEQFF,TGTGCCAGCAAATATCCGGGACTAGCGGGGGGCCGGCCCTACAATGAGCAGTTCTTC
TRBV6-1,TRBD2,NA,TRBJ2-5,CASRDAGGWETQYF,TGTGCCAGCAGGGACGCGGGAGGCTGGGAGACCCAGTACTTC
TRBV10-3,TRBD1,NA,TRBJ1-3,CASQKTGVLGNTIYF,TGTGCCAGCCAGAAAACAGGGGTACTTGGAAACACCATATATTTT
TRBV4-1,NA,NA,TRBJ2-5,CASSQGLRETQYF,TGCGCCAGCAGCCAAGGCCTGAGGGAGACCCAGTACTTC
TRBV28,TRBD1,NA,TRBJ2-3,CAVVPGQGADTQYF,TGTGCCGTCGTACCGGGACAGGGCGCAGATACGCAGTATTTT
TRBV10-3,TRBD1,NA,TRBJ2-5,CAIKPGQGTVETQYF,TGTGCCATCAAGCCGGGACAGGGTACGGTGGAGACCCAGTACTTC
TRBV14,TRBD2,NA,TRBJ2-7,CASSQLRLAGGLYEQYF,TGTGCCAGCAGCCAACTCCGACTAGCGGGGGGGCTGTACGAGCAGTACTTC
TRBV18,TRBD1,NA,TRBJ2-7,CASSQQGGEQYF,TGTGCCAGCTCTCAACAGGGGGGCGAGCAGTACTTC
TRBV4-1,TRBD2,NA,TRBJ2-5,CASSLTGLAMETQYF,TGCGCCAGCAGCCTCACGGGACTAGCTATGGAGACCCAGTACTTC
TRBV6-1,TRBD2,NA,TRBJ2-7,CASSELAGADGQYF,TGTGCCAGCAGTGAACTAGCGGGAGCGGACGGCCAGTACTTC
TRBV4-1,NA,NA,TRBJ1-5,CASSQDRGDTQPQHF,TGCGCCAGCAGCCAAGATCGGGGGGATACTCAGCCCCAGCATTTT
TRBV6-1,NA,NA,TRBJ2-2,CASRKGAVTTGELFF,TGTGCCAGCAGAAAAGGGGCCGTAACAACCGGGGAGCTGTTTTTT
TRBV7-2,TRBD2,NA,TRBJ2-1,CASSRTSGGGEQFF,TGTGCCAGCAGCCGTACTAGCGGGGGGGGAGAGCAGTTCTTC
TRBV9,NA,NA,TRBJ2-1,CASSPRGSGEQFF,TGTGCCAGCAGCCCCAGGGGATCAGGAGAGCAGTTCTTC
TRBV10-1,TRBD2,NA,TRBJ2-7,CASSPSEGGLAPYEQYF,TGCGCCAGCAGCCCTTCCGAGGGGGGACTAGCTCCCTACGAGCAGTACTTC
TRBV28,TRBD2,NA,TRBJ2-1,CASSSLAGGPYNEQFF,TGTGCCAGCAGTTCACTAGCGGGAGGGCCCTACAATGAGCAGTTCTTC
TRBV5-8,NA,NA,TRBJ2-5,CASSRGTTGTGQETQYF,TGTGCCAGCAGCCGGGGGACGACAGGGACTGGACAAGAGACCCAGTACTTC
TRBV19,TRBD1,NA,TRBJ2-2,CASSISYRGTGELFF,TGTGCCAGTAGTATCAGTTACAGGGGAACCGGGGAGCTGTTTTTT
TRBV9,TRBD1,NA,TRBJ2-3,CASSVDQGAVEQYF,TGTGCCAGCAGCGTAGACCAGGGGGCGGTAGAGCAGTATTTT
TRBV2,TRBD1,NA,TRBJ1-2,CASSVQGYGYTF,TGTGCCAGCAGTGTACAGGGGTACGGCTACACCTTC
TRBV4-1,TRBD1,NA,TRBJ2-7,CASSQVAGGDEQYF,TGCGCCAGCAGCCAAGTGGCAGGGGGCGACGAGCAGTACTTC
TRBV5-1,NA,NA,TRBJ2-5,CASSLARAGGAETQYF,TGCGCCAGCAGCTTGGCACGCGCTGGGGGGGCGGAGACCCAGTACTTC
TRBV5-1,TRBD1,NA,TRBJ2-5,CASSWGQGKETQYF,TGCGCCAGCAGCTGGGGACAGGGGAAAGAGACCCAGTACTTC
TRBV6-1,NA,NA,TRBJ2-7,CASSERGYEQYF,TGTGCCAGCAGTGAACGGGGCTACGAGCAGTACTTC